Listed below are T cell receptor beta chains from one sample, sequenced in a study of blood T cell repertoires in COVID-19. Profiled with immunoSEQ multiplex PCR; TCRdb holds only in-frame clones, not every one. Altogether roughly 300,000 clones are present, roughly 86% being singletons, with the ten largest covering just under 9.5%. Material for sequencing was peripheral blood. These TCRs come from a man between 18 and 29 years old with active or convalescent COVID-19. Both conserved end residues are trimmed from each CDR3. Fields, in order: J gene, V gene, CDR3 protein.

TRBJ2-3 | TRBV9 | ASSVEELSTDTQY
TRBJ1-5 | TRBV11-2 | ASSMNTGGNQPQH
TRBJ1-3 | TRBV29-1 | SGITGEKGGNTIY
TRBJ1-5 | TRBV9 | ASSVAPGSNQPQH
TRBJ1-1 | TRBV15 | ATSRDRGDTEAF
TRBJ2-3 | TRBV24-1 | ATSAGGDTQY
TRBJ2-3 | TRBV5-1 | ASSPDPGRGDTDTQY
TRBJ2-7 | TRBV7-2 | ASSSRGSYEQY
TRBJ2-2 | TRBV29-1 | SASSGPGELF
TRBJ2-7 | TRBV5-8 | ASSPPGGPYEQY
TRBJ1-1 | TRBV6-2/TRBV6-3 | ASSRGDNSNTEAF
TRBJ1-1 | TRBV9 | ASSGGRGLGTEAF
TRBJ2-2 | TRBV2 | ASSENRASNTGELF
TRBJ2-5 | TRBV9 | ASSVATWTSGGQETQY
TRBJ2-1 | TRBV7-9 | ASSLKSGGARGEQF
TRBJ1-2 | TRBV6-5 | ASSYAQANYGYT
TRBJ1-6 | TRBV20-1 | SASYTGALH